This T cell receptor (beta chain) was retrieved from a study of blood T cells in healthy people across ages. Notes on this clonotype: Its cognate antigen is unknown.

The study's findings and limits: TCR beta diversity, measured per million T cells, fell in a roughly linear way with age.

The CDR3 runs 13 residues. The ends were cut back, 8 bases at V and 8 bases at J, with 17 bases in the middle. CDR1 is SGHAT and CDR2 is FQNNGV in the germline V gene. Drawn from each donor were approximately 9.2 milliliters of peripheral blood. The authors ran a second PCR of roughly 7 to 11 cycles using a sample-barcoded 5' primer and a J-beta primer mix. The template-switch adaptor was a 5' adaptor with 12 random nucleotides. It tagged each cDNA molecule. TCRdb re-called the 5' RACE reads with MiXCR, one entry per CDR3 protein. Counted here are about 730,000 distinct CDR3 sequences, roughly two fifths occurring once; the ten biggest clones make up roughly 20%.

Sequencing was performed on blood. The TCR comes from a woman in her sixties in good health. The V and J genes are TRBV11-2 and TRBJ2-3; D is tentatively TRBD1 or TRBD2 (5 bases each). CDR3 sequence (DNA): TGTGCCAGCTTGGCAGGGAGTCCGCGTACGCAGTATTTT. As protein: CASLAGSPRTQYF. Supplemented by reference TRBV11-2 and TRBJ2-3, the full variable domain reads EAGVAQSPRYKIIEKRQSVAFWCNPISGHATLYWYQQILGQGPKLLIQFQNNGVVDDSQLPKDRFSAERLKGVDSTLKIQPAKLEDSAVYLCASLAGSPRTQYFGPGTRLTVL.